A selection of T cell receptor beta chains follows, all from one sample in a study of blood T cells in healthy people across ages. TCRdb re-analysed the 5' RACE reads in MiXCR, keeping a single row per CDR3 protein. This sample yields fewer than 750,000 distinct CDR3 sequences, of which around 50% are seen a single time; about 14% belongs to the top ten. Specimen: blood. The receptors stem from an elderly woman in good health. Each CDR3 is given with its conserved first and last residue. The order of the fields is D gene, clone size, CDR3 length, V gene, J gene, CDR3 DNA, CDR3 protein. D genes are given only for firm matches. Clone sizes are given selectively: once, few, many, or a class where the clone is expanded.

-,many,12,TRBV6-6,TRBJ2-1,TGTGCCAGCGACGCAGACTCGCCTGAGCAGTTCTTC,CASDADSPEQFF
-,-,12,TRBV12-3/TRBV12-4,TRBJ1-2,TGTGCCAGCACCCTGGGGCAGCAGGGCCACACCTTC,CASTLGQQGHTF
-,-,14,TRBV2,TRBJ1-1,TGTGCCAGCAGTGGGGAACAGGGAGACACTGAAGCTTTCTTT,CASSGEQGDTEAFF
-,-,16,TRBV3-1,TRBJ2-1,TGTGCCAGCAGCCGGAGGAGCGGGTTAACCTACAATGAGCAGTTCTTC,CASSRRSGLTYNEQFF
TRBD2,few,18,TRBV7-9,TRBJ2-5,TGTGCCAGCAGCTCCGGCAGACTAGCGGGATCCCAGCAAGAGACCCAGTACTTC,CASSSGRLAGSQQETQYF
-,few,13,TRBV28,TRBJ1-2,TGTGCCAGCAGTTTTAACCGAAACTATGGCTACACCTTC,CASSFNRNYGYTF
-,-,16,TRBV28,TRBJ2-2,TGTGCCATTACGACGGCAGCGGCCTTAGAGGGGGGGGAGCTGTTTTTT,CAITTAAALEGGELFF
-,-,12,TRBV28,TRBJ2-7,TGTGCCAGCAGTTTATCTTACTACGAGCAGTACTTC,CASSLSYYEQYF
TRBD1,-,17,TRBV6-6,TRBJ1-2,TGTGCCAGCAGTTCTGGCGGCGTGGGCAGGGGGTTCTATGGCTACACCTTC,CASSSGGVGRGFYGYTF
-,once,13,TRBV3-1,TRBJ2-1,TGTGCCAGCAGCTGTAACCTGGGGCATGAGCAGTTCTTC,CASSCNLGHEQFF
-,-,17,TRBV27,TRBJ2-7,TGTGCCAGCAGTTTGCTCCCGACAGGAGCCTCCTCCTACGAGCAGTACTTC,CASSLLPTGASSYEQYF
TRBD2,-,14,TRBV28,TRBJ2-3,TGTGCCAGCAGTTTCCCCGGGGGGGAGGATACGCGGTATTTT,CASSFPGGEDTRYF
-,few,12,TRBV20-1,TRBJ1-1,TGCAGTGCTAGAGCGAGGACCACTGAAGCTTTCTTT,CSARARTTEAFF
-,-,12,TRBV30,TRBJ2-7,TGTGCCTGGAGTGTACAGGGTCTCGAGCAGTACTTC,CAWSVQGLEQYF
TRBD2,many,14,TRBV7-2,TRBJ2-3,TGTGCCAGCAGCCGGACTAGCGAGCTAAATACGCAGTATTTT,CASSRTSELNTQYF
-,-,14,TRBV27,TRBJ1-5,TGTGCCAGCAGTCCCACGGGTAATAGCCAGCCCCAGCATTTT,CASSPTGNSQPQHF
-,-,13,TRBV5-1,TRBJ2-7,TGCGCCAGCGGGTCGACAAGTTCCTACGAGCAGTACTTC,CASGSTSSYEQYF
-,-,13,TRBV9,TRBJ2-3,TGTGCCAGCAGTGGGGGACTTGGGGATACGCAGTATTTT,CASSGGLGDTQYF
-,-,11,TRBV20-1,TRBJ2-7,TGCAGCGCAAAAAGATCCTACGAGCAGTACTTC,CSAKRSYEQYF
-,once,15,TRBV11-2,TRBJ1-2,TGTGCCAGCAGCTTAGGGCCAGTCCTCGACTATGGCTACACCTTC,CASSLGPVLDYGYTF
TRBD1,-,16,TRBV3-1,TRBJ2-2,TGTGCCAGCAGCCAAAGGACAGGGCCTAACACCGGGGAGCTGTTTTTT,CASSQRTGPNTGELFF
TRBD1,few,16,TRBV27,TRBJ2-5,TGTGCCAGCAGTCCCGGACAGGGTAGAGGGCTGGAGACCCAGTACTTC,CASSPGQGRGLETQYF
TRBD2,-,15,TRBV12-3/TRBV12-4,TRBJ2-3,TGTGCCAGCAGCCGGAGGGGAGGGGCAACAGATACGCAGTATTTT,CASSRRGGATDTQYF
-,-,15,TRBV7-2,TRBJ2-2,TGTGCCAGCAGCTTAGCTAGCGGGAACACCGGGGAGCTGTTTTTT,CASSLASGNTGELFF
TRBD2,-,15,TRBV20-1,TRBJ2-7,TGCAGTGCTTGGGACGTAGCGGGGGGTCCCTACGAGCAGTACTTC,CSAWDVAGGPYEQYF
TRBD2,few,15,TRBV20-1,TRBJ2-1,TGCAGTGCCAACCCCCTGGGACTAGCGGCCAATGAGCAGTTCTTC,CSANPLGLAANEQFF
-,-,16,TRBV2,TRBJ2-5,TGTGCCAGCAGTGGACAGGTATCCCCGTTGGGCAATGAGCAGTACTTC,CASSGQVSPLGNEQYF
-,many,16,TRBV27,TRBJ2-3,TGTGCCAGCAGTAGTCGTGGGGGATACCTCACAGATACGCAGTATTTT,CASSSRGGYLTDTQYF
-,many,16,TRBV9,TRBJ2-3,TGTGCCAGCAGCGTAGTGGGCGGTGGAAGCACAGATACGCAGTATTTT,CASSVVGGGSTDTQYF
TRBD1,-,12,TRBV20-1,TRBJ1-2,TGCAGTGCTAGGACAGGGGGGTATGACTACACCTTC,CSARTGGYDYTF
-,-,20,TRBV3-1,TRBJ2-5,TGTGCCAGCAGCCAAGATTATTTTAGTCGGAAAAAGACTAGTAGAGAGACCCAGTACTTC,CASSQDYFSRKKTSRETQYF
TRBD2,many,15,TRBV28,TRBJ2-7,TGTGCCAGCAGGGTTCGGTGGAGCGGGGACTACGAGCAGTACTTC,CASRVRWSGDYEQYF
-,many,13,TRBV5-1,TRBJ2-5,TGCGCCAGCAGCTTGTTAAGCGAAGAGACCCAGTACTTC,CASSLLSEETQYF
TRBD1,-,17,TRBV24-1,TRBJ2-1,TGTGCCACCAGTGATTCCCTGGGACAGGGGTCCTACAATGAGCAGTTCTTC,CATSDSLGQGSYNEQFF
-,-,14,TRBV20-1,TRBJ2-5,TGCAGTGCTAGGGACGGGAGAATTCAAGAGACCCAGTACTTC,CSARDGRIQETQYF
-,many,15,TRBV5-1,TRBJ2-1,TGCGCCAGCAGCTTAGAACGGAACCGCTACAATGAGCAGTTCTTC,CASSLERNRYNEQFF
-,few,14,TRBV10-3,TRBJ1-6,TGTGCCATCAGTACCTTCTCCTATAATTCACCCCTCCACTTT,CAISTFSYNSPLHF
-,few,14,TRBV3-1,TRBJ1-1,TGTGCCAGCAGACGACAGGCGGGGAACACTGAAGCTTTCTTT,CASRRQAGNTEAFF
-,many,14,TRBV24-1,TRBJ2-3,TGTGCCACCAATGGCAGGGGAGGACTGGATACGCAGTATTTT,CATNGRGGLDTQYF
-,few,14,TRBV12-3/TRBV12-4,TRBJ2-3,TGTGCCAGCAGTATAAGGCTAGTCTCAGATACGCAGTATTTT,CASSIRLVSDTQYF
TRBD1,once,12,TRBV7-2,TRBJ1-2,TGTGCCAGCAGCTTGACAGGGGAGGGCTACACCTTC,CASSLTGEGYTF